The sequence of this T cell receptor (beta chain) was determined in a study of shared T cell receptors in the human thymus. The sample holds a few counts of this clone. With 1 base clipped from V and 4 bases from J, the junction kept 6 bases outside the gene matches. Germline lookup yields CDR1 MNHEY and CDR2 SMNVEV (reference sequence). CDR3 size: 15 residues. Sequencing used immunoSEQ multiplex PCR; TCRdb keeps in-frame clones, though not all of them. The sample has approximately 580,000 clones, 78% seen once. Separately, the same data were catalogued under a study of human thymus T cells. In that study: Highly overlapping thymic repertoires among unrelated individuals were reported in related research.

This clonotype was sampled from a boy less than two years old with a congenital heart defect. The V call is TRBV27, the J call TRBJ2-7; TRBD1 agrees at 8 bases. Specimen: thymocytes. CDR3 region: CASSLYGTGQYEQYF. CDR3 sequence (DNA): TGTGCCAGCAGTTTATACGGGACAGGACAGTACGAGCAGTACTTC.